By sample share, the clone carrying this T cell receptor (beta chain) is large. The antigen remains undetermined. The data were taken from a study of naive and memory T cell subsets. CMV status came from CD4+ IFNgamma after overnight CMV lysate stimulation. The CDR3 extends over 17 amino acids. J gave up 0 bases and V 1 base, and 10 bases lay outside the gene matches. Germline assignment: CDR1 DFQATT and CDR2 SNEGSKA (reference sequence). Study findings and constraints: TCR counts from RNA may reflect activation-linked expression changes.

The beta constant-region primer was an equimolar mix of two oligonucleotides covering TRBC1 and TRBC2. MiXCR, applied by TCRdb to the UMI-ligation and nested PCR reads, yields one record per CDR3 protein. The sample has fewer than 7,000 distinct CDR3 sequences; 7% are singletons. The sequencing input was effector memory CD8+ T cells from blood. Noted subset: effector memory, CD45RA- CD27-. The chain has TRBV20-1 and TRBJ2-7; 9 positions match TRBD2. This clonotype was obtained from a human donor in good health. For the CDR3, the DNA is TGCAGTGCTAGAGGGGGAAATAGCGGGAGAAGCTCCTACGAGCAGTACTTC. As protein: CSARGGNSGRSSYEQYF.